These 11 T cell receptor beta chains share one sample of origin, sequenced in a study of a mutant IDH1 vaccine in newly diagnosed glioma. Assay used: immunoSEQ multiplex PCR; TCRdb lists only in-frame clones, some missing. The repertoire holds tens of thousands of clones, with about four fifths as singletons. Time point reported: week 47, end of study. The study gave 300 ug of mutant IDH1 20-mer peptide per vaccine dose, with topical imiquimod. What these receptors recognize is not known. The input for sequencing was PBMCs, taken from a glioma patient whose treatment included an IDH1 peptide vaccine. The receptors originated from a woman under 40 with glioma. Some clones in this sample may be carry-over from other donors' samples.

This clone was seen only a few times. This chain joins TRBV5-6 and TRBJ1-2; TRBD1 aligns across 9 bases. The CDR3 has 14 residues. The germline CDR1 and CDR2 sequences are SGHDT and YYEEEE. Trimming at V came to 3 bases and at J to 5 bases, leaving 5 bases not matched to a gene. CDR3 region: CASSSGQGWYGYTF. For the CDR3, the DNA is TGTGCCAGCAGCTCGGGACAGGGTTGGTATGGCTACACCTTC.

This clone was found a few times. V and J are TRBV7-9 and TRBJ2-6; D call uncertain. V was pared by 5 bases and J by 2 bases, with 1 base between. The germline gives CDR1 SEHNR, CDR2 FQNEAQ (reference sequence). This CDR3 is built from 12 residues. CDR3 in amino acids: CASSPGANVLTF. CDR3 DNA sequence: TGTGCCAGCAGCCCTGGGGCCAACGTCCTGACTTTC.

This clone was detected only once. The chain carries TRBV6-6 and TRBJ1-5; D remains unclear. The CDR3 runs to 12 residues. V gave up 7 bases and J gave up 4 bases, with 8 bases separating them. Germline-derived CDR1 and CDR2 are MNHNY and SVGAGI (reference sequence). CDR3 in amino acids: CASTAGNQPQHF. CDR3 DNA: TGTGCCAGCACGGCGGGGAATCAGCCCCAGCATTTT.

This sequence joins TRBV27 and TRBJ1-2; 9 bases fit TRBD1. V was clipped by 8 bases and J by 4 bases; unmatched bases: 8. The CDR3 is 14 residues long. The germline CDR1 and CDR2 sequences are MNHEY and SMNVEV (reference sequence). For the CDR3, the DNA is TGTGCCAGCGGCCGGACAGGGGATTTCTATGGCTACACCTTC. This encodes CASGRTGDFYGYTF.

CDR3 amino acids: CASSLGLAGEQYF. CDR3 in DNA: TGTGCCAGCAGCCTGGGACTAGCGGGCGAGCAGTACTTC. The chain joins TRBV5-4 to TRBJ2-7; the match to TRBD2 covers 12 bases. V lost 4 bases, J lost 6 bases, and 2 bases stayed unmatched. The CDR3 is made up of 13 amino acids. Looked up from germline, CDR1 is SGHNT and CDR2 is YYREEE (reference sequence).

The gene calls are TRBV7-8 and TRBJ2-5; 11 bases are shared with TRBD2. After removal of 4 bases from V and 4 bases from J, the junction contained 2 bases not matched to a gene. The length of the CDR3 is 14 residues. The germline CDR1 and CDR2 sequences are SGHVS and FQNEAQ. CDR3 sequence reads: CASSSLAGGETQYF. The CDR3 nucleotides read TGTGCCAGCAGCTCGCTAGCGGGAGGAGAGACCCAGTACTTC.

The V call is TRBV4-1, the J call TRBJ2-7, with a weak D call TRBD2 (5 bases). V lost 5 bases and J lost 0, with 17 bases in between. The CDR3 has 16 residues. Germline lookup yields CDR1 MGHRA and CDR2 YSYEKL. CDR3: CASSNPAVQSSYEQYF. CDR3 DNA: TGCGCCAGCAGCAATCCAGCGGTCCAGAGCTCCTACGAGCAGTACTTC.

This sequence joins TRBV6-6 and TRBJ1-5; D gene ambiguous. CDR3 length equals 14 residues. From germline, CDR1 is MNHNY and CDR2 SVGAGI (reference sequence). Deletions cut 5 bases from V and 5 bases from J, with 13 bases between. The CDR3 sequence is CASSPGPPHQPQHF. For the CDR3, the DNA is TGTGCCAGCAGTCCCGGACCGCCACATCAGCCCCAGCATTTT.

The sample holds one count of this clone. The chain joins TRBV19 to TRBJ2-1, with 7 bases matching TRBD1. Per germline, CDR1 LNHDA and CDR2 SQIVND (reference sequence). The trim removed 9 bases at V and 12 bases at J, leaving 8 bases unmatched. There are 11 residues in the CDR3. CDR3 coding DNA: TGTGCCAGCCGCAGACAGGGCACGCAGTTCTTC. Its protein is CASRRQGTQFF.

This chain connects TRBV10-3 to TRBJ2-1; D perhaps matches TRBD2 (6 bases). Trimming left V 2 bases short and J 5 bases short, with 10 bases between. CDR3 length: 14 amino acids. From germline, CDR1 is ENHRY and CDR2 SYGVKD. CDR3: CAISERTGDNEQFF. As DNA, the CDR3 is TGTGCCATCAGTGAGCGGACGGGGGACAATGAGCAGTTCTTC.

The rearrangement joins TRBV7-2 to TRBJ2-3, with D unclear. The V end was cut by 3 bases, the J end by 0 bases, with 13 bases between. Germline V gene data show CDR1 as SGHTA and CDR2 as FQGNSA. CDR3 length: 16 amino acids. CDR3 in DNA: TGTGCCAGCAGCTTTTCAGTGGATGTTAGCACAGATACGCAGTATTTT. Residues: CASSFSVDVSTDTQYF.